Described below is a single TCR beta chain sequence and its context. Germline values: CDR1 SEHNR, CDR2 FQNEAQ (reference sequence). With V trimmed by 7 bases and J by 6 bases, 6 bases remained unmatched. This CDR3 contains 15 residues. Here immunoSEQ multiplex PCR was the method, and the copy in TCRdb shows in-frame clones only, minus some. The table shows around 170,000 clones, with around 85% occurring only once. The data derive from a study of cytomegalovirus exposure and HLA in healthy donors. The sequencing input was PBMCs. The chain joins TRBV7-9 to TRBJ2-2, with 12 bases identical to TRBD2. This sequence was found in a man between 18 and 29 years old in good health and CMV-seropositive. Written as DNA, the CDR3 is TGTGCCAGCACCCTGGCTAGCGGGAGGGCCGGGGAGCTGTTTTTT. It specifies CASTLASGRAGELFF. The whole variable domain, filled in from reference TRBV7-9 and TRBJ2-2, reads DTGVSQNPRHKITKRGQNVTFRCDPISEHNRLYWYRQTLGQGPEFLTYFQNEAQLEKSRLLSDRFSAERPKGSFSTLEIQRTEQGDSAMYLCASTLASGRAGELFFGEGSRLTVL.